A selection of T cell receptor beta chains follows, all from one sample in a study of T cells in tuberculosis. Libraries were prepared by immunoSEQ multiplex PCR; TCRdb keeps only in-frame clonotypes and omits some of them. The table has approximately 53,000 clones, more than 90% seen once; the top ten hold more than 1.4%. The starting material was PBMCs, obtained at tuberculosis diagnosis. Receptor source: an adult with tuberculosis. The CDR3 runs from the conserved cysteine through the conserved F or W. Fields, in order: J gene, V gene, clone size, D gene, CDR3 DNA, CDR3 protein. A D gene is named only where the DNA matches it firmly. Only part of the rows carry a size: once, few, many, or a class if the clone is expanded.

j_call: TRBJ2-1; v_call: TRBV29-1; clone_size: NA; d_call: TRBD2; cdr3_nt: TGCAGCGTCTTAATACTAGCGTACAATGAGCAGTTCTTC; cdr3_aa: CSVLILAYNEQFF
j_call: TRBJ1-5; v_call: TRBV28; clone_size: NA; d_call: TRBD1; cdr3_nt: TGTGCCAGCAGTTCTGGGGACAGGCATAATCAGCCCCAGCATTTT; cdr3_aa: CASSSGDRHNQPQHF
j_call: TRBJ1-1; v_call: TRBV18; clone_size: NA; d_call: NA; cdr3_nt: TGTGCCAGCTCACCAAGGGAGGCAACCGGGAACACTGAAGCTTTCTTT; cdr3_aa: CASSPREATGNTEAFF
j_call: TRBJ2-2; v_call: TRBV27; clone_size: NA; d_call: NA; cdr3_nt: TGTGCCAGCAGTTTAGCACATATCACCGGGGAGCTGTTTTTT; cdr3_aa: CASSLAHITGELFF
j_call: TRBJ1-1; v_call: TRBV6-1; clone_size: few; d_call: TRBD1; cdr3_nt: TGTGCCAGCAGTGCCACTCCACAGGGGGACACTGAAGCTTTCTTT; cdr3_aa: CASSATPQGDTEAFF
j_call: TRBJ2-3; v_call: TRBV5-8; clone_size: NA; d_call: TRBD2; cdr3_nt: TGTGCCAGCAGCCACTATTTAACCGGGACTAGCGGGACCACAGATACGCAGTATTTT; cdr3_aa: CASSHYLTGTSGTTDTQYF
j_call: TRBJ2-7; v_call: TRBV27; clone_size: NA; d_call: TRBD1; cdr3_nt: TGTGCCAGCAGTTTAGTCACCGGGACAGGGGCCTACGAGCAGTACTTC; cdr3_aa: CASSLVTGTGAYEQYF
j_call: TRBJ2-1; v_call: TRBV25-1; clone_size: NA; d_call: NA; cdr3_nt: TGTGCCAGCAGTGTCGGGAATGAGCAGTTCTTC; cdr3_aa: CASSVGNEQFF
j_call: TRBJ2-1; v_call: TRBV5-1; clone_size: NA; d_call: NA; cdr3_nt: TGCGCCAGCAGCTTGTTGTCAGGGACAAATAATGAGCAGTTCTTC; cdr3_aa: CASSLLSGTNNEQFF
j_call: TRBJ2-1; v_call: TRBV28; clone_size: NA; d_call: TRBD2; cdr3_nt: TGTGCCAGCAGAACCACGGGACTAGCGAGTCACAATGAGCAGTTCTTC; cdr3_aa: CASRTTGLASHNEQFF
j_call: TRBJ1-1; v_call: TRBV14; clone_size: NA; d_call: TRBD1; cdr3_nt: TGTGCCAGCAGCCCTCAGGGACAGGCGAACACTGAAGCTTTCTTT; cdr3_aa: CASSPQGQANTEAFF
j_call: TRBJ2-7; v_call: TRBV2; clone_size: NA; d_call: TRBD2; cdr3_nt: TGTGCCAGCAGGGCTAGCGGGCTTCCCTACGAGCAGTACTTC; cdr3_aa: CASRASGLPYEQYF
j_call: TRBJ2-6; v_call: TRBV5-1; clone_size: NA; d_call: TRBD1; cdr3_nt: TGCGCCAGCAGCCCTAGGACAGGGGGCGCTGGGGCCAACGTCCTGACTTTC; cdr3_aa: CASSPRTGGAGANVLTF
j_call: TRBJ2-1; v_call: TRBV29-1; clone_size: NA; d_call: NA; cdr3_nt: TGCAGCGTTGTTCGTGGGAGTATCTACAATGAGCAGTTCTTC; cdr3_aa: CSVVRGSIYNEQFF
j_call: TRBJ2-7; v_call: TRBV6-1; clone_size: NA; d_call: NA; cdr3_nt: TGTGCCACCGCGGGATACGACTCCTACGAGCAGTACTTC; cdr3_aa: CATAGYDSYEQYF
j_call: TRBJ2-1; v_call: TRBV19; clone_size: NA; d_call: TRBD2; cdr3_nt: TGTGCCAGTCTGTCTCGCGGGAGGGACAATGAGCAGTTCTTC; cdr3_aa: CASLSRGRDNEQFF
j_call: TRBJ2-5; v_call: TRBV29-1; clone_size: NA; d_call: NA; cdr3_nt: TGCAGCGTTGAAGGCTCGGGAATAGAGACCCAGTACTTC; cdr3_aa: CSVEGSGIETQYF
j_call: TRBJ2-1; v_call: TRBV6-5; clone_size: NA; d_call: TRBD1; cdr3_nt: TGTGCCAGCAGCCGGACAGGGGATGAGCAGTTCTTC; cdr3_aa: CASSRTGDEQFF
j_call: TRBJ2-7; v_call: TRBV28; clone_size: NA; d_call: NA; cdr3_nt: TGTGCCAGCAGTGTGGCGGTATACGAGCAGTACTTC; cdr3_aa: CASSVAVYEQYF
j_call: TRBJ2-1; v_call: TRBV4-3; clone_size: NA; d_call: NA; cdr3_nt: TGCGCCAGCAGCCAAGATCTAGTCTCCTACAATGAGCAGTTCTTC; cdr3_aa: CASSQDLVSYNEQFF
j_call: TRBJ2-5; v_call: TRBV9; clone_size: NA; d_call: NA; cdr3_nt: TGTGCCAGCAGCCGAGGGAGCGGGGAGACCCAGTACTTC; cdr3_aa: CASSRGSGETQYF
j_call: TRBJ1-1; v_call: TRBV29-1; clone_size: once; d_call: NA; cdr3_nt: TGCAGCGTTGAACGGAGACTTTCGAACACTGAAGCTTTCTTT; cdr3_aa: CSVERRLSNTEAFF
j_call: TRBJ1-2; v_call: TRBV11-2; clone_size: NA; d_call: NA; cdr3_nt: TGTGCCAGCAGCGACTCTGACAGGTTTCAGCGCTATGGCTACACCTTC; cdr3_aa: CASSDSDRFQRYGYTF
j_call: TRBJ2-7; v_call: TRBV6-1; clone_size: NA; d_call: NA; cdr3_nt: TGTGCCAGCAGTGAACCGAATCCACAGGGACCCTACGAGCAGTACTTC; cdr3_aa: CASSEPNPQGPYEQYF
j_call: TRBJ2-3; v_call: TRBV19; clone_size: NA; d_call: TRBD2; cdr3_nt: TGTGCCACCACCAGCTACTCTGTAGCGGGAGTTGGAGATACGCAGTATTTT; cdr3_aa: CATTSYSVAGVGDTQYF
j_call: TRBJ2-1; v_call: TRBV4-3; clone_size: NA; d_call: TRBD2; cdr3_nt: TGCGCCAGCAGCCAAGAGACGGCGGGAGCCTACAATGAGCAGTTCTTC; cdr3_aa: CASSQETAGAYNEQFF
j_call: TRBJ2-2; v_call: TRBV6-1; clone_size: once; d_call: NA; cdr3_nt: TGTGCCAGCAGCTGGGTGACGGGTGGCACCGGGGAGCTGTTTTTT; cdr3_aa: CASSWVTGGTGELFF
j_call: TRBJ1-1; v_call: TRBV4-3; clone_size: NA; d_call: NA; cdr3_nt: TGCGCCAGCAGCCAGATACAGGGCACTGAAGCTTTCTTT; cdr3_aa: CASSQIQGTEAFF
j_call: TRBJ1-4; v_call: TRBV18; clone_size: NA; d_call: NA; cdr3_nt: TGTGCCAGCTCACCAGTAGCGGTTTTTAATGAAAAACTGTTTTTT; cdr3_aa: CASSPVAVFNEKLFF
j_call: TRBJ2-7; v_call: TRBV5-5; clone_size: NA; d_call: TRBD1; cdr3_nt: TGTGCCAGCAGCTTCGGACAGGGCTGGTCCTACGAGCAGTACTTC; cdr3_aa: CASSFGQGWSYEQYF
j_call: TRBJ2-1; v_call: TRBV10-3; clone_size: NA; d_call: TRBD1; cdr3_nt: TGTGCCATCAGTGAATTCGGTGGGGGACAGGCCTTTAATGAGCAGTTCTTC; cdr3_aa: CAISEFGGGQAFNEQFF
j_call: TRBJ2-7; v_call: TRBV4-1; clone_size: NA; d_call: NA; cdr3_nt: TGCGCCAGCAGCCCGCCAGGACAGTGGCCCGAGCAGTACTTC; cdr3_aa: CASSPPGQWPEQYF
j_call: TRBJ2-7; v_call: TRBV5-1; clone_size: NA; d_call: TRBD1; cdr3_nt: TGCGCCAGCAGAAACCGGACAGGGAGCTACGAGCAGTACTTC; cdr3_aa: CASRNRTGSYEQYF
j_call: TRBJ2-7; v_call: TRBV19; clone_size: NA; d_call: NA; cdr3_nt: TGTGCCAGTAGTATGGTACGGGGCTACGAGCAGTACTTC; cdr3_aa: CASSMVRGYEQYF
j_call: TRBJ2-2; v_call: TRBV19; clone_size: NA; d_call: NA; cdr3_nt: TGTGCCAGTAGTTCCCATCGGACAGAAGGCGCCGGGGAGCTGTTTTTT; cdr3_aa: CASSSHRTEGAGELFF
j_call: TRBJ2-1; v_call: TRBV7-9; clone_size: NA; d_call: NA; cdr3_nt: TGTGCCAGCAGCTTCAGGGGCTCCTACAATGAGCAGTTCTTC; cdr3_aa: CASSFRGSYNEQFF
j_call: TRBJ1-6; v_call: TRBV19; clone_size: NA; d_call: TRBD1; cdr3_nt: TGTGCCAGTAGGATCGGGGGGCAGGGGGCTTCACCCCTCCACTTT; cdr3_aa: CASRIGGQGASPLHF
j_call: TRBJ2-1; v_call: TRBV5-1; clone_size: NA; d_call: TRBD2; cdr3_nt: TGCGCCAGCAGCTTGTTTTCTAGCGGGGCTCTCTACAATGAGCAGTTCTTC; cdr3_aa: CASSLFSSGALYNEQFF
j_call: TRBJ1-5; v_call: TRBV5-1; clone_size: NA; d_call: NA; cdr3_nt: TGCGCCAGCAGCTTGGATCCGGGCAATCAGCCCCAGCATTTT; cdr3_aa: CASSLDPGNQPQHF
j_call: TRBJ2-1; v_call: TRBV4-2; clone_size: NA; d_call: TRBD2; cdr3_nt: TGTGCCAGCAGCCAAGATCTCCTTAGCGGGGAGCAGTTCTTC; cdr3_aa: CASSQDLLSGEQFF
j_call: TRBJ1-4; v_call: TRBV5-4; clone_size: NA; d_call: NA; cdr3_nt: TGTGCCAGCAGCTTGAAAGATCTAGGAAAACTGTTTTTT; cdr3_aa: CASSLKDLGKLFF
j_call: TRBJ1-2; v_call: TRBV29-1; clone_size: once; d_call: TRBD1; cdr3_nt: TGCAGCGTTGCGGGACAGGGTAACTATGGCTACACCTTC; cdr3_aa: CSVAGQGNYGYTF
j_call: TRBJ2-7; v_call: TRBV27; clone_size: NA; d_call: NA; cdr3_nt: TGTGCCAGCCGAAGCTACTACGAGCAGTACTTC; cdr3_aa: CASRSYYEQYF
j_call: TRBJ2-3; v_call: TRBV6-1; clone_size: NA; d_call: NA; cdr3_nt: TGTGCCAGCAGTGTGCGGAGACCCGTCGTAGATACGCAGTATTTT; cdr3_aa: CASSVRRPVVDTQYF
j_call: TRBJ1-5; v_call: TRBV27; clone_size: NA; d_call: NA; cdr3_nt: TGTGCCGCTCAACAGGGATATAGCAATCAGCCCCAGCATTTT; cdr3_aa: CAAQQGYSNQPQHF
j_call: TRBJ2-2; v_call: TRBV10-3; clone_size: NA; d_call: NA; cdr3_nt: TGTGCCAATGGGGGGTTAGCCGGGGAGCTGTTTTTT; cdr3_aa: CANGGLAGELFF
j_call: TRBJ2-2; v_call: TRBV6-5; clone_size: NA; d_call: NA; cdr3_nt: TGTGCCAGCAGATCCGGAGGGGTTAAGACCGGGGAGCTGTTTTTT; cdr3_aa: CASRSGGVKTGELFF
j_call: TRBJ1-5; v_call: TRBV19; clone_size: once; d_call: NA; cdr3_nt: TGTGCCAGTAGTCGTCTACTCCCTAGCAATCAGCCCCAGCATTTT; cdr3_aa: CASSRLLPSNQPQHF
j_call: TRBJ1-2; v_call: TRBV4-1; clone_size: NA; d_call: TRBD1; cdr3_nt: TGCGCCAGCAGCCCCGGGACAGAAAGAACTGGCTATGGCTACACCTTC; cdr3_aa: CASSPGTERTGYGYTF
j_call: TRBJ2-1; v_call: TRBV25-1; clone_size: NA; d_call: TRBD2; cdr3_nt: TGTGCCAGCAGTGCTACTAGCGGGAGCTACTACAATGAGCAGTTCTTC; cdr3_aa: CASSATSGSYYNEQFF
j_call: TRBJ2-7; v_call: TRBV11-2; clone_size: NA; d_call: TRBD2; cdr3_nt: TGTGCCAGCAGCTGGGCTAGCGGGTTTTCCTACGAGCAGTACTTC; cdr3_aa: CASSWASGFSYEQYF
j_call: TRBJ1-2; v_call: TRBV14; clone_size: NA; d_call: NA; cdr3_nt: TGTGCCAGCAGCCAAGAGGTTGCGACTGAAAACTATGGCTACACCTTC; cdr3_aa: CASSQEVATENYGYTF
j_call: TRBJ2-1; v_call: TRBV14; clone_size: NA; d_call: TRBD2; cdr3_nt: TGTGCCAGCAGCATAAGAGGACTAGCGGGACGCCCGTCCTCCTACAATGAGCAGTTCTTC; cdr3_aa: CASSIRGLAGRPSSYNEQFF